Sequencing of this T cell receptor beta chain was carried out in a study of blood T cell repertoires in COVID-19. Looking at the study overall: COVID-19 samples, acute and convalescent, were from the United States, Italy and Spain. From T cells, B-cell-depleted T cells, or PBMCs came the material, which was cDNA or gDNA.

Original processing notes: Reference gene primer amplification in the assay estimated nucleated cell counts. Data came from immunoSEQ multiplex PCR; TCRdb stores just in-frame clones and leaves some out. The D gene and trimming were derived from the DNA, and the V and J assignments and clone size from that table. Counted here are roughly 140,000 clones, approximately 73% occurring once; the ten biggest clones make up 4.2%. The CDR3 is 15 residues long. Germline CDR1 reads SGHRS; CDR2 reads YFSETQ. With 2 bases clipped from V and 6 bases from J, the junction kept 8 bases outside the gene matches. Sequencing used peripheral blood. The origin of this receptor is a man aged 55 to 70 with acute or convalescent COVID-19. The genes are TRBV5-1 and TRBJ2-7, with 10 bases identical to TRBD1. The CDR3 coding sequence is TGCGCCAGCAGCTTCTCCGGGACAGGGGTCGTCGAGCAGTACTTC. Protein: CASSFSGTGVVEQYF.